The sequence of this TCR beta chain was determined in a study of cytomegalovirus exposure and HLA in healthy donors. Study-level findings and limits: The HLA-A and HLA-B alleles of most subjects were reportedly predicted accurately from TCR beta sequences. With further analysis later on, most CMV-associated TCR beta chains appeared HLA-restricted.

The count of this clone is one. As yet, its antigen is unknown. Each donor's status was that of a healthy bone marrow donor. The PCR had 60 Vbeta and 13 Jbeta primers. Assay used: immunoSEQ multiplex PCR; TCRdb lists only in-frame clones, some missing. This table holds 150,000 to 200,000 clones, around 82% found once. Germline CDR1 LNHDA, CDR2 SQIVND (reference sequence). CDR3 length: 15 amino acids. V was clipped by 5 bases and J by 7 bases, with 15 bases between them. The chain carries TRBV19 and TRBJ1-6; tentatively, D is TRBD1 (6 bases). This TCR was sampled from a man aged 18 to 30 in good health and CMV-seronegative. The sample consisted of PBMCs. CDR3 DNA: TGTGCCAGTAGTTTACACAGGGAAGACAATTCACCCCTCCACTTT. The encoded protein is CASSLHREDNSPLHF.